This is a list of T cell receptor beta chains from one sample in a study of control samples from healthy donors and cancer patients. The data were produced by immunoSEQ multiplex PCR, yet TCRdb's version contains in-frame clones alone and is incomplete. The sample lists some 79,000 clones; roughly 84% were seen once. Input material: blood. These receptors all come from a woman aged 45-65 years in good health. CDR3s include the opening cysteine and the closing phenylalanine or tryptophan. D genes are given only for firm matches. Where a row states a size, it is once, few, many or the class of an expanded clone; other rows omit it.

j_call,clone_size,v_call,d_call,cdr3_nt,cdr3_aa
TRBJ2-1,.,TRBV27,TRBD2,TGTGCCAGCAGTCCTCGGACTAGCGGGAGTGGCGAGCAGTTCTTC,CASSPRTSGSGEQFF
TRBJ1-2,.,TRBV3-1/TRBV3-2,.,TGTGCCAGCAGCCAAAAAGCAGGGGAAAGCGGGGGCTACACCTTC,CASSQKAGESGGYTF
TRBJ1-1,.,TRBV7-8,.,TGTGCCAGCAGCCACCCTAGAAATGAAGCTTTCTTT,CASSHPRNEAFF
TRBJ1-5,.,TRBV28,.,TGTGCCAGCAGTCCGCGACTACAGGTGGGCAATCAGCCCCAGCATTTT,CASSPRLQVGNQPQHF
TRBJ2-7,.,TRBV7-9,.,TGTGCCAGCGCCCAGGGGGAGGGGCCCTACGAGCAGTACTTC,CASAQGEGPYEQYF
TRBJ2-4,.,TRBV5-6,.,TGTGCCAGCAGCCTACCGGGGCTGAGGACCAAAAACATTCAGTACTTC,CASSLPGLRTKNIQYF
TRBJ1-2,.,TRBV30,.,TGTGCCTGGAGTGTAAAAGGTAACAACTATGGCTACACCTTC,CAWSVKGNNYGYTF
TRBJ2-7,.,TRBV5-1,.,TGCGCCAGCAGCCTGACGAGGGGGGAGCAGTACTTC,CASSLTRGEQYF
TRBJ2-5,.,TRBV19,TRBD2,TGTGCCAGTACGAGCGGGAGTCGGCGGGAGACCCAGTACTTC,CASTSGSRRETQYF
TRBJ2-5,.,TRBV7-8,.,TGTGCCAGCAGCATATCAGGTCTTGGTGAGACCCAGTACTTC,CASSISGLGETQYF
TRBJ1-1,.,TRBV3-1/TRBV3-2,.,TGTGCCAGCAGCCAAGTTGGGGAGGCTTTCTTT,CASSQVGEAFF
TRBJ2-3,.,TRBV19,TRBD2,TGTGCCAGTAGTATGGTTAGCGGGGGCACAGATACGCAGTATTTT,CASSMVSGGTDTQYF
TRBJ1-2,once,TRBV13,.,TGTGCCAGCAGCTTGGGCAGGGGTCACCTCTATGGCTACACCTTC,CASSLGRGHLYGYTF
TRBJ2-7,.,TRBV10-2,.,TGCGCCAGCATCGGGCCGCCGGCCGAGCAGTACTTC,CASIGPPAEQYF
TRBJ2-2,.,TRBV7-3,.,TGTGCCAGCAGCTTAGGCCAGGGCGGGGTCGGGGAGCTGTTTTTT,CASSLGQGGVGELFF
TRBJ1-4,.,TRBV28,.,TGTGCCAGCAGTTTAACAGCCGTGAGTTTGACCCGGGGTGACGAAAAACTGTTTTTT,CASSLTAVSLTRGDEKLFF
TRBJ1-1,.,TRBV29-1,.,TGCTGCGGGGTAAACACTGAAGCTTTCTTT,CCGVNTEAFF
TRBJ1-2,.,TRBV5-1,TRBD1,TGCGCCAGCAGCTTGGGTCGACAGGGTTTGAACTATGGCTACACCTTC,CASSLGRQGLNYGYTF
TRBJ2-2,.,TRBV5-5,.,TGTGCCAGCAGCCTCATTGACACCGGGGAGCTGTTTTTT,CASSLIDTGELFF
TRBJ2-5,.,TRBV29-1,.,TGCAGCGCCACCCGACTCCTCCAAGAGACCCAGTACTTC,CSATRLLQETQYF
TRBJ1-1,.,TRBV10-1,.,TGCGCCAGCAGTGGACAGTACACTGAAGCTTTCTTT,CASSGQYTEAFF
TRBJ1-6,.,TRBV7-9,.,TGTGCCAGCACCCGGGCAGGAAAGCGGTTCCACTTT,CASTRAGKRFHF
TRBJ2-7,.,TRBV5-1,.,TGCGCCAGCAGCCAAATTCCCGGGACTCCCTACGAGCAGTACTTC,CASSQIPGTPYEQYF
TRBJ2-1,.,TRBV19,TRBD2,TGTGCCAGTAGTCGGACTAGCGGTTCCTACAATGAGCAGTTCTTC,CASSRTSGSYNEQFF
TRBJ1-4,.,TRBV7-9,.,TGTGCCAGCAGCACCTCCTGGCCGACAGAAAAACTGTTTTTT,CASSTSWPTEKLFF
TRBJ2-3,once,TRBV5-1,.,TGCGCCAGCAGCAGCACAGATACGCAGTATTTT,CASSSTDTQYF
TRBJ1-1,.,TRBV5-4,.,TGTGCCAGCAGCTTGGGGATGAACACTGAAGCTTTCTTT,CASSLGMNTEAFF
TRBJ1-3,.,TRBV3-1/TRBV3-2,TRBD1,TGTGCCAGCAGCCCCATCGGACAGGGAGGCATATATTTT,CASSPIGQGGIYF
TRBJ2-7,once,TRBV7-2,.,TGTGCCAGCAGCCAGGGGTTAGGGTGGGGCGCGGCCTACGAGCAGTACTTC,CASSQGLGWGAAYEQYF
TRBJ1-5,once,TRBV6-1,.,TGTGCCAGCAGTGGGGTCCGGGGGAAAGGTAGTCAGCCCCAGCATTTT,CASSGVRGKGSQPQHF
TRBJ1-5,.,TRBV2,.,TGTGCCAGCAGTCAACAGGTTTCCCAGCATTTT,CASSQQVSQHF
TRBJ2-1,few,TRBV11-2,.,TGTGCCAGCAGCTTAGGACTCGGGGGTAAGGAGCAGTTCTTC,CASSLGLGGKEQFF
TRBJ2-1,once,TRBV10-3,TRBD2,TGTGCCATCAGTCCGATCGGGACTAGCGGGAGGTCCAATGAGCAGTTCTTC,CAISPIGTSGRSNEQFF
TRBJ1-1,.,TRBV27,.,TGTGCCAGCAGTTGGGCAGGGAACACTGAAGCTTTCTTT,CASSWAGNTEAFF
TRBJ1-6,.,TRBV21-1,.,TGTGCCAGCAGCAAAGACGGCAGGGAGCCCAATTCACCCCTCCACTTT,CASSKDGREPNSPLHF
TRBJ2-3,.,TRBV12-3/TRBV12-4,.,TGTGCCAGCAGTTTATTGGGGTTGGATACGCAGTATTTT,CASSLLGLDTQYF